This record covers a single T cell receptor (beta chain). Its specific antigen is unknown. Qualities for individual bases were not recorded, and no much larger clone is one base off. Including the terminal cysteine and phenylalanine, the CDR3 comprises 18 residues. Kept here is only the CDR3 DNA, which spans 54 bases and is read in frame from base 1. Trimming accounts for 0 bases at V and 4 bases at J, while the number of junction bases matched to no gene is 8. The germline V gene supplies CDR1 SGDLS and CDR2 YYNGEE. The data derive from a study of post-analysis software for immune sequencing data (dated by TCRdb to between 2015 and 2017). About the investigation overall: Recorded disease courses included relapsing-remitting, secondary progressive and progressive-relapsing multiple sclerosis, with some patients lacking subtype annotation. The patient repertoires were compared against roughly 12 previously published healthy control repertoires obtained from donors aged roughly 6 to 28 years. A subset of samples was prepared in parallel using single-end sample barcoding, then pooled and co-amplified after Illumina adapter ligation.

Receptor amplification or capture employed PCR. Sequencing was carried out with an Illumina HiSeq 2500. Unique molecular identifiers were incorporated into TCR beta cDNA libraries to reduce PCR and sequencing biases. About 500,000 cDNA molecules were obtained for every 1 to 10 million input T cells, so each molecule roughly corresponded to one T cell. The patient libraries were prepared and sequenced with the same protocol used for the earlier healthy control dataset. Samples belonging to the same batch were prepared together, multiplexed and sequenced on a shared HiSeq lane. The source study handled its data this way. Raw barcoded reads were processed with MIGEC, discarding single-read molecular identifier groups before consensus assembly and CDR3 extraction. VDJtools was used for post-analysis of the clonotype tables, with diversity normalized by down-sampling every dataset to the smallest sample size. Repertoire overlap clustering matched CDR3 amino acid but not nucleotide sequences to correct batch-related cross-sample contamination. TCRdb reprocessed the public reads (quality trimming at Q25 with fastp, clone calling with MiXCR) and kept in-frame beta chains. CDR3 protein duplicates are merged, each entry listing the most common genes and DNA. The V and J calls come from TCRdb's annotation, not from the publication. Counted in this sample were a few hundred thousand distinct CDR3 sequences; 30% to 40% of them appeared once. The ten largest clones represent 7.6% of the sample.

Points the paper makes about the study in general: The control group was slightly older than the multiple sclerosis patient group. Direct clustering with F measure revealed strong co-clustering of samples prepared in the same batch, which led to a batch-effect correction. Normalized Chao1 diversity was significantly lower in multiple sclerosis patients than controls, suggesting substantial peripheral T-cell clonal expansion. Patients showed significantly higher frequencies than controls for about 5 TRBV segments, among them TRBV5-6, TRBV5-1 and TRBV20-1.

To demonstrate the VDJtools post-analysis software, TCR beta repertoires were profiled from the peripheral blood of about 13 young patients with multiple sclerosis. Multiple sclerosis patients were children and adolescents aged about 6 to 16 years. The clonotype comes from a girl aged 2 to 9 with multiple sclerosis. Input material: blood. The chain is assembled from TRBV9 and TRBJ2-6, with 9 bases aligning to TRBD1. The CDR3 corresponds to CASSVAPGTGTGANVLTF. The nucleotide sequence reads as follows: TGTGCCAGCAGCGTAGCTCCTGGGACAGGGACAGGGGCCAACGTCCTGACTTTC.